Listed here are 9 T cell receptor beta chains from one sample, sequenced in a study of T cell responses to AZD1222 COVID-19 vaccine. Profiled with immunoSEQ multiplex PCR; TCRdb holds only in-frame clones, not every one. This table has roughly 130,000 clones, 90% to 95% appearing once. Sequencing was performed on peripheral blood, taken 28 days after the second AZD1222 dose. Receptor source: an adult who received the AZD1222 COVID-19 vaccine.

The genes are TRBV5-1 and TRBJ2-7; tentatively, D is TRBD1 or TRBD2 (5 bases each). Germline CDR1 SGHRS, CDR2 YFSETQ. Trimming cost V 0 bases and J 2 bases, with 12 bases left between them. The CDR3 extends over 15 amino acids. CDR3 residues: CASSLAGVGAYEQYF. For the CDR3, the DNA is TGCGCCAGCAGCTTGGCCGGGGTAGGGGCCTACGAGCAGTACTTC.

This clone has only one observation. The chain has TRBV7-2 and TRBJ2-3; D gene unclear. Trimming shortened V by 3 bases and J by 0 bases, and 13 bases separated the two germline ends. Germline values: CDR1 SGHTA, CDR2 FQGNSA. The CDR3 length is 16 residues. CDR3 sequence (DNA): TGTGCCAGCAGCTTTCAACCGAGACGCAGCACAGATACGCAGTATTTT. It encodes CASSFQPRRSTDTQYF.

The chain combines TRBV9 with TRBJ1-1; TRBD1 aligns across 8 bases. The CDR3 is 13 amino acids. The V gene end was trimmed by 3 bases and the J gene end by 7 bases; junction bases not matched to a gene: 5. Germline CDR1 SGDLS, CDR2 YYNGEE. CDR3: CASSAGQGSEAFF. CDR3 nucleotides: TGTGCCAGCAGCGCCGGACAGGGAAGTGAAGCTTTCTTT.

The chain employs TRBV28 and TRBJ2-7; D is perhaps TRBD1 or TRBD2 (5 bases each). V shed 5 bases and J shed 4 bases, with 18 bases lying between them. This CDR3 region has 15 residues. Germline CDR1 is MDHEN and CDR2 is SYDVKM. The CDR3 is CASSPGGRASYEQYF. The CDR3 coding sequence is TGTGCCAGCAGTCCTGGGGGAAGGGCTTCTTACGAGCAGTACTTC.

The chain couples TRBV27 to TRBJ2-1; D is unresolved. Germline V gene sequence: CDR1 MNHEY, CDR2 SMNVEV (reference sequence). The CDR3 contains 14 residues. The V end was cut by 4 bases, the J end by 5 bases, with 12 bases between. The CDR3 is CASSYIGLDNEQFF. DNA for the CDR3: TGTGCCAGCAGTTACATTGGGCTGGACAATGAGCAGTTCTTC.

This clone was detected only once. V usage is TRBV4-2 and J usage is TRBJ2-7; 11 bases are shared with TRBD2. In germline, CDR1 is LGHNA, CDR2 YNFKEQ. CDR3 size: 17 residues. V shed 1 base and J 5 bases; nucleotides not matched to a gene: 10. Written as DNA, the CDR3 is TGTGCCAGCAGCCAAGGAATGGCGGCTAGCGGGGGGAACGAGCAGTACTTC. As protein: CASSQGMAASGGNEQYF.

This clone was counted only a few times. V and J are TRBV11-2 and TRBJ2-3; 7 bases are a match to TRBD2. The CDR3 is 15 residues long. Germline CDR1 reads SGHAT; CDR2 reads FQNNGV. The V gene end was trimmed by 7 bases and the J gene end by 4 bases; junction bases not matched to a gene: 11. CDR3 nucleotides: TGTGCCAGCACCTGGGGCGGGAGTGGCGCAGATACGCAGTATTTT. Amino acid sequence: CASTWGGSGADTQYF.

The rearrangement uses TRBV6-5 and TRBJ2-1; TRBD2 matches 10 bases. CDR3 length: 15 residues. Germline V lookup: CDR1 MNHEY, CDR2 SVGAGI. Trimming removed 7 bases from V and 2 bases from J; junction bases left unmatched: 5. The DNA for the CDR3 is TGTGCCAGCAAGATAACTAGCGGGACCTACAATGAGCAGTTCTTC. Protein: CASKITSGTYNEQFF.

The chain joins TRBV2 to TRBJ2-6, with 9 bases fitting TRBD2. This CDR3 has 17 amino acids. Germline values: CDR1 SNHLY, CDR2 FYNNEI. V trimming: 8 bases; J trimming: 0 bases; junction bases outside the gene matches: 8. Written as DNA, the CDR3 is TGTGCCAGCCGATGGCGGGAGGGTTCCTCTGGGGCCAACGTCCTGACTTTC. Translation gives CASRWREGSSGANVLTF.